A single sample is the source of the 24 T cell receptor beta chains below, sequenced in a study of radiation and T cells in renal cell carcinoma. TCRdb's table, derived via immunoSEQ multiplex PCR, lists solely in-frame clones and lacks some. The data show about 77,000 clones, roughly 85% seen once. Time point given: blood 4 weeks post-SBRT, at nephrectomy. As to treatment: 15 Gy SBRT to primary tumor, nephrectomy 4 weeks later. The starting material was blood, obtained from a patient whose treatment included radiotherapy and nephrectomy. These receptors were collected from a woman aged 55 to 70 with renal cell carcinoma.

This clone occurred a few times. This chain links TRBV27 with TRBJ2-1; D may be TRBD1 (6 bases). Deletions cut 6 bases from V and 8 bases from J, with 8 bases between. Per the germline V gene, CDR1 is MNHEY and CDR2 is SMNVEV (reference sequence). This CDR3 has 11 amino acids. As DNA, the CDR3 is TGTGCCAGCAGACAGGGCGATGAGCAGTTCTTC. Translated, it gives CASRQGDEQFF.

The gene calls are TRBV25-1 and TRBJ2-7; D gene uncertain. Trimming stripped 6 bases from V and 4 bases from J, with 7 bases between. The germline CDR1 and CDR2 sequences are MGHDK and SYGVNS. CDR3 length equals 11 residues. The CDR3 bases are TGTGCCAGCAGAAGAAATTACGAGCAGTACTTC. Protein product: CASRRNYEQYF.

V and J are TRBV27 and TRBJ2-3, with D maybe TRBD1 (5 bases). The length of the CDR3 is 15 residues. Looked up from germline, CDR1 is MNHEY and CDR2 is SMNVEV (reference sequence). The V end was cut by 5 bases, the J end by 4 bases, with 16 bases between. CDR3 sequence (DNA): TGTGCCAGCAGTGGCCGGGCCAGGGCGGCAGATACGCAGTATTTT. Protein product: CASSGRARAADTQYF.

The chain joins TRBV18 to TRBJ1-3, with a possible D match to TRBD1 (6 bases). In germline, CDR1 is KGHSH, CDR2 LQKENI. Trimming took 2 bases from V and 6 from J, leaving 14 bases between them. The CDR3 length is 15 residues. Written as DNA, the CDR3 is TGTGCCAGCTCACCATGGACAGCCGTGGAAAACACCATATATTTT. The encoded protein is CASSPWTAVENTIYF.

The chain combines TRBV19 with TRBJ2-7; D tentatively reads TRBD1 or TRBD2 (5 bases each). This CDR3 has 14 residues. The V end lost 6 bases, the J end lost 0 bases, and 12 bases lay between the germline ends. Germline lookup yields CDR1 LNHDA and CDR2 SQIVND (reference sequence). The CDR3 spells CASRPGPSSYEQYF. The DNA of the CDR3 is TGTGCCAGTAGGCCGGGACCGAGCTCCTACGAGCAGTACTTC.

V usage is TRBV6-1 and J usage is TRBJ1-2, with a possible D match to TRBD1 (6 bases). This CDR3 has 12 amino acids. Germline V lookup: CDR1 MNHNS, CDR2 SASEGT. V was cut by 11 bases and J by 5 bases, with 15 bases left in between. CDR3 in DNA: TGTGCCTCAACAGGGCTCCTATATGGCTACACCTTC. Its protein is CASTGLLYGYTF.

V is TRBV5-4 and J is TRBJ2-5, with unresolved D. Germline CDR1 SGHNT, CDR2 YYREEE (reference sequence). Trimming stripped 2 bases from V and 2 bases from J, with 10 bases between. The CDR3 consists of 14 residues. DNA of the CDR3: TGTGCCAGCAGCTTACGCACTAATCAAGAGACCCAGTACTTC. Its translation is CASSLRTNQETQYF.

The J gene is TRBJ2-1, the V gene TRBV19; TRBD1 agrees at 8 bases. V was pared by 6 bases and J by 8 bases, with 9 bases of the junction left unmatched. CDR3 length: 14 residues. Germline lookup yields CDR1 LNHDA and CDR2 SQIVND (reference sequence). The CDR3 reads CASRAKDREYEQFF. CDR3 nucleotides: TGTGCCAGTAGGGCCAAGGACAGGGAATATGAGCAGTTCTTC.

The chain uses TRBV5-4 and TRBJ1-1; a weak D match, TRBD1 (5 bases). The CDR3 extends over 11 amino acids. V was trimmed by 10 bases and J by 6 bases, leaving 13 bases between them. Germline CDR1 is SGHNT and CDR2 is YYREEE (reference sequence). CDR3 in DNA: TGTGCCGGCACGTGGGGCTCTGAAGCTTTCTTT. The encoded protein is CAGTWGSEAFF.

V and J are TRBV7-9 and TRBJ2-5, with D possibly TRBD1 on 6 matching bases. The DNA end lines up better with TRBJ2-7; the J call may be wrong. The CDR3 is 16 residues long. Germline V gene lookup returns CDR1 SEHNR and CDR2 FQNEAQ (reference sequence). The CDR3 DNA sequence: TGTGCCAGCAGCTTAGCGCAGGGGTTGGTAACCTACGAGCAGTACTTC. Protein: CASSLAQGLVTYEQYF.

The chain links TRBV7-2 to TRBJ2-7; 8 bases map to TRBD2. The CDR3 totals 15 residues. J lost 4 bases, V lost 4 bases, and 9 bases had no gene match. Germline lookup yields CDR1 SGHTA and CDR2 FQGNSA. CDR3 protein: CASSSGAGEQYEQYF. CDR3 coding DNA: TGTGCCAGCAGCTCAGGAGCGGGAGAACAATACGAGCAGTACTTC.

The rearrangement uses TRBV6-6 and TRBJ1-4; possibly TRBD1 for D (6 bases). Deletions cut 7 bases from V and 3 bases from J, with 15 bases between. The length of the CDR3 is 15 residues. Germline lookup yields CDR1 MNHNY and CDR2 SVGAGI (reference sequence). The CDR3 DNA reads as TGTGCCAGCACTTTAGAGGGGGGTTCTAATGAAAAACTGTTTTTT. The encoded protein is CASTLEGGSNEKLFF.

The gene calls are TRBV4-3 and TRBJ1-4, with TRBD1 as a possible D gene (6 bases). CDR3 size: 14 residues. V dropped 1 base and J dropped 5 bases, with 8 bases sitting between them. Germline V lookup: CDR1 LGHNA, CDR2 YSLEER. CDR3 bases: TGCGCCAGCAGCCAAGGGCAGGGGAATGAAAAACTGTTTTTT. Translating gives CASSQGQGNEKLFF.

This clone occurred a few times. CDR3 amino acids: CASSLAPGPQHF. In DNA form, the CDR3 reads TGTGCCAGCAGCTTAGCCCCCGGGCCCCAGCATTTT. The chain carries TRBV7-2 and TRBJ1-5; D gene unclear. V shed 0 bases and J shed 9 bases, with 6 bases lying between them. Germline V lookup: CDR1 SGHTA, CDR2 FQGNSA. The CDR3 is 12 residues long.

This chain uses TRBV29-1 with TRBJ2-5; D perhaps matches TRBD1 (6 bases). This CDR3 is built from 15 residues. Trimming stripped 2 bases from V and 2 bases from J, with 15 bases between. CDR1 SQVTM and CDR2 ANQGSEA come from the germline V gene. The CDR3 protein is CSVERGTGRQETQYF. The CDR3 nucleotides read TGCAGCGTTGAAAGGGGGACGGGACGGCAAGAGACCCAGTACTTC.

V and J are TRBV4-1 and TRBJ2-7; D call uncertain. Germline CDR1 is MGHRA and CDR2 is YSYEKL. The CDR3 is 15 residues long. V lost 2 bases to trimming and J lost 2 bases, with 13 bases between them. Here the CDR3 DNA reads TGCGCCAGCAGCCAACAGGCCACTTATACCTACGAGCAGTACTTC. Its protein product is CASSQQATYTYEQYF.

This clone showed up just once. The J gene is TRBJ2-5, the V gene TRBV6-5; the match to TRBD1 covers 7 bases. V trimming: 8 bases; J trimming: 2 bases; junction bases outside the gene matches: 8. The germline V gene encodes CDR1 MNHEY and CDR2 SVGAGI. This CDR3 has 14 amino acids. The CDR3 sequence is CASGRTGAQETQYF. CDR3 DNA sequence: TGTGCCAGCGGTAGGACAGGAGCACAAGAGACCCAGTACTTC.

The V call is TRBV5-4, the J call TRBJ2-7; 8 positions agree with TRBD1. V was pared by 4 bases and J by 3 bases, with 9 bases of the junction left unmatched. This CDR3 is 15 amino acids long. The germline gives CDR1 SGHNT, CDR2 YYREEE (reference sequence). The CDR3 sequence is CASSRGGRGLYEQYF. CDR3 coding DNA: TGTGCCAGCAGCCGGGGAGGCAGGGGGCTCTACGAGCAGTACTTC.

The chain links TRBV11-2 to TRBJ1-1; D is perhaps TRBD1 (5 bases). V shed 5 bases and J shed 1 base, with 11 bases lying between them. The CDR3 is 14 residues long. Germline loops: CDR1 SGHAT, CDR2 FQNNGV. CDR3 amino acids: CASSAAGANTEAFF. CDR3 in DNA: TGTGCCAGCAGCGCTGCCGGGGCGAACACTGAAGCTTTCTTT.

The chain recombines TRBV7-8 with TRBJ2-7, with 8 bases lining up with TRBD2. The length of the CDR3 is 16 residues. V shed 4 bases and J 2 bases; nucleotides not matched to a gene: 10. Germline V CDR1 and CDR2: SGHVS, FQNEAQ. CDR3: CASSSRDGRGAYEQYF. CDR3 bases: TGTGCCAGCAGCTCACGGGACGGGAGGGGCGCCTACGAGCAGTACTTC.

The chain has TRBV7-2 and TRBJ2-5; TRBD2 is a possible D gene (5 bases). The length of the CDR3 is 12 residues. Germline V gene sequence: CDR1 SGHTA, CDR2 FQGNSA. Between the trimmed V and J ends, which lost 5 bases and 11 bases, there was a span of 15 bases. The CDR3 is CASSLAAGLQYF. The CDR3 coding sequence is TGTGCCAGCAGCCTTGCGGCGGGTTTACAGTACTTC.

This chain connects TRBV25-1 to TRBJ1-4; 11 bases match TRBD1. This CDR3 comprises 15 residues. The V gene end was trimmed by 1 base and the J gene end by 8 bases; junction bases not matched to a gene: 3. Germline V gene lookup returns CDR1 MGHDK and CDR2 SYGVNS. The CDR3 reads CASSELRTGGEKLFF. The CDR3 DNA sequence: TGTGCCAGCAGTGAATTGCGGACAGGGGGCGAAAAACTGTTTTTT.

The chain joins TRBV2 to TRBJ1-3, with D perhaps matching TRBD1 (5 bases). Trimming took off 6 bases at V and 0 bases at J, with 12 bases between the two ends. The CDR3 consists of 15 residues. Germline CDR1 and CDR2: SNHLY and FYNNEI. CDR3 DNA: TGTGCCAGCAGCCAGGGACGGATCTCTGGAAACACCATATATTTT. Its protein is CASSQGRISGNTIYF.

The rearrangement uses TRBV6-5 and TRBJ1-1; perhaps TRBD1 as D (5 bases). The CDR3 covers 14 residues. Looked up from germline, CDR1 is MNHEY and CDR2 is SVGAGI. Trimming took 10 bases from V and 10 from J, leaving 25 bases between them. CDR3 region: CAIRSTGGTNRAFF. The CDR3 nucleotides are TGTGCCATCAGGTCAACTGGGGGTACGAATCGAGCTTTCTTT.